This is a list of T cell receptor beta chains from one sample in a study of control samples from healthy donors and cancer patients. Sequencing was performed with immunoSEQ multiplex PCR; in TCRdb, only in-frame clones are kept and a portion is missing. The table has under 85,000 clones, about 93% seen once. Sequenced: blood. All receptors derive from a woman between 35 and 50 years old in good health. CDR3s include the opening cysteine and the closing phenylalanine or tryptophan. D genes are given only for firm matches. Size is stated for part of the rows, as once, few or many counts, or as a class when the clone is expanded.

v_call,j_call,d_call,cdr3_length,clone_size,cdr3_nt,cdr3_aa
TRBV13,TRBJ2-2,TRBD2,17,NA,TGTGCCAGCAGCCTTGATTTTAGCGGGAGTAAGACCGGGGAGCTGTTTTTT,CASSLDFSGSKTGELFF
TRBV5-1,TRBJ2-3,TRBD2,17,NA,TGCGCCAGCAGCCTCGGACTAGCGGGGGATGGTAGCGATACGCAGTATTTT,CASSLGLAGDGSDTQYF
TRBV5-5,TRBJ1-4,NA,16,NA,TGTGCCAGCAGTTCTCCCGACGGGGGGCGCGGGGAAAAACTGTTTTTT,CASSSPDGGRGEKLFF
TRBV7-6,TRBJ1-6,NA,14,NA,TGTGCCAGCAGCTTAGACAGCATTAATTCACCCCTCCACTTT,CASSLDSINSPLHF
TRBV7-7,TRBJ2-5,NA,12,NA,TGTGCTAGCAGCCCGGATCAAGAGACCCAGTACTTC,CASSPDQETQYF
TRBV30,TRBJ2-7,TRBD2,15,NA,TGTGCCTGGAGTGGACTAGCGGGCTACGGCTACGAGCAGTACTTC,CAWSGLAGYGYEQYF
TRBV2,TRBJ1-4,NA,16,NA,TGTGCCAGCAGTAATGACGGCTCTGCAACTAATGAAAAACTGTTTTTT,CASSNDGSATNEKLFF
TRBV6-2/TRBV6-3,TRBJ2-4,NA,15,NA,TGTGCCAGCAGTCCCGGGGGATTAGCCAAAAACATTCAGTACTTC,CASSPGGLAKNIQYF
TRBV13,TRBJ2-1,NA,14,NA,TGTGCCAGCAGCTTCCCCGCGACAAGCAATGAGCAGTTCTTC,CASSFPATSNEQFF
TRBV7-2,TRBJ1-5,NA,14,once,TGTGCCAGCAGCCCAAGGACACTGAATCAGCCCCAGCATTTT,CASSPRTLNQPQHF
TRBV2,TRBJ1-2,NA,13,NA,TGTGCCAGCATCGAGTCACCGACTTATGGCTACACCTTC,CASIESPTYGYTF
TRBV5-6,TRBJ1-2,TRBD1,14,NA,TGTGCCAGCAGCTTTGTAGGGGGCGCAGGGGGCTACACCTTC,CASSFVGGAGGYTF
TRBV9,TRBJ1-3,NA,14,NA,TGTGCCAGCAGCGTAGTAAGCTCTGGAAACACCATATATTTT,CASSVVSSGNTIYF
TRBV7-9,TRBJ1-3,NA,15,NA,TGTGCCAGCAGCCCAGGCGGCTACTCTGGAAACACCATATATTTT,CASSPGGYSGNTIYF
TRBV18,TRBJ1-5,NA,13,NA,TGTGCCAGCTCACAAATGAGCAATCAGCCCCAGCATTTT,CASSQMSNQPQHF
TRBV12-5,TRBJ2-1,TRBD2,15,NA,TGTGCTAGTGGCCCTCTGGGGCCGGGACTAGGGGAGCAGTTCTTC,CASGPLGPGLGEQFF
TRBV10-1,TRBJ1-1,NA,11,NA,TGCGCCAGCTCCGGGAGGACTGAAGCTTTCTTT,CASSGRTEAFF
TRBV2,TRBJ2-2,TRBD1,19,NA,TGTGCCAGCATCGAACTAGGACAGGATCTAGAGAGAGGCACCGGGGAGCTGTTTTTT,CASIELGQDLERGTGELFF
TRBV27,TRBJ2-7,TRBD1,17,NA,TGTGCCAGCACCCCTAAAGTGGTGAGACAGGGTATCTACGAGCAGTACTTC,CASTPKVVRQGIYEQYF
TRBV5-1,TRBJ1-1,NA,13,NA,TGCGCCAGCAGCTCGACATCTTACACTGAAGCTTTCTTT,CASSSTSYTEAFF
TRBV29-1,TRBJ2-1,TRBD2,15,NA,TGCAGCGTTGGGATGGGACTAGCGGAGTACAATGAGCAGTTCTTC,CSVGMGLAEYNEQFF
TRBV29-1,TRBJ1-1,TRBD1,13,NA,TGCAGCGTTGGAACAGGGGGGGGCACTGAAGCTTTCTTT,CSVGTGGGTEAFF
TRBV11-2,TRBJ1-5,NA,15,NA,TGTGCCAGCAGCTTGGCGGGTATAGGCAATCAGCCCCAGCATTTT,CASSLAGIGNQPQHF
TRBV7-2,TRBJ1-3,NA,16,NA,TGTGCCAGCAGCGCTTCGTTCGGGACACCTGGAAACACCATATATTTT,CASSASFGTPGNTIYF
TRBV24-1,TRBJ2-1,TRBD2,15,once,TGTGCCACCAGTGACGGACTAGCGGCCTACAATGAGCAGTTCTTC,CATSDGLAAYNEQFF
TRBV12-3/TRBV12-4,TRBJ2-7,NA,12,NA,TGTGCCAGCAGTCCATACAGCTACGAGCAGTACTTC,CASSPYSYEQYF
TRBV5-6,TRBJ2-6,NA,16,once,TGTGCCAGCAGCTTGGTTCGGGGGAGAGGGGCCAACGTCCTGACTTTC,CASSLVRGRGANVLTF
TRBV5-1,TRBJ1-2,NA,14,once,TGCGCCAGCAGCCCCCAGGGCGGGATGAGAGGCTACACCTTC,CASSPQGGMRGYTF
TRBV9,TRBJ1-2,NA,12,NA,TGTGCCAGCAGCCCGGGGGGCTATGGCTACACCTTC,CASSPGGYGYTF
TRBV15,TRBJ2-7,NA,15,NA,TGTGCCACCAGCAGAAACCGGGGAATGGCGTACGAGCAGTACTTC,CATSRNRGMAYEQYF
TRBV6-1,TRBJ1-5,NA,14,NA,TGTGCCAGCAGTGAATTGGGGGGCGGCCAGCCCCAGCATTTT,CASSELGGGQPQHF
TRBV29-1,TRBJ2-5,NA,16,NA,TGCAGCGTTGAGAGGGACACCGGGACGGGCCAAGAGACCCAGTACTTC,CSVERDTGTGQETQYF
TRBV19,TRBJ2-1,TRBD2,15,NA,TGTGCCAGTAGTATTGGACTAGCGGGAGTTAATGAGCAGTTCTTC,CASSIGLAGVNEQFF
TRBV7-2,TRBJ1-4,NA,13,once,TGTGCCAGCAGCATGGGGGCCAATGAAAAACTGTTTTTT,CASSMGANEKLFF
TRBV18,TRBJ2-7,NA,15,NA,TGTGCCAGCTCACCAGCCCAGGGGAGCTCCTACGAGCAGTACTTC,CASSPAQGSSYEQYF
TRBV27,TRBJ2-6,NA,18,NA,TGTGCCAGCAGCCTCAGACTAGGAGTGGATGCTGGGGCCAACGTCCTGACTTTC,CASSLRLGVDAGANVLTF
TRBV19,TRBJ1-5,NA,15,NA,TGTGCCAGTAGTATGTCGGGTTACAGCAATCAGCCCCAGCATTTT,CASSMSGYSNQPQHF
TRBV27,TRBJ2-6,NA,15,once,TGTGCCAGCAGTTTAGGGGGTTCTGGGGCCAACGTCCTGACTTTC,CASSLGGSGANVLTF
TRBV5-4,TRBJ2-5,NA,13,NA,TGTGCCAGCAGCTTCAAGGGGGTGGAGACCCAGTACTTC,CASSFKGVETQYF
TRBV7-9,TRBJ1-2,TRBD1,14,NA,TGTGCCAGCGGACGGGACAGCGAGGGGAATGGCTACACCTTC,CASGRDSEGNGYTF
TRBV10-2,TRBJ2-6,TRBD2,16,NA,TGCGCCAGTAAGCGGGATCTCAACTCTGGGGCCAACGTCCTGACTTTC,CASKRDLNSGANVLTF
TRBV11-3,TRBJ2-1,NA,14,NA,TGTGCCAGCAGCCCAACAAGCAGGAACAATGAGCAGTTCTTC,CASSPTSRNNEQFF
TRBV7-2,TRBJ1-1,TRBD1,15,NA,TGTGCCAGCAGCCCCCGTCTAGGTACAGGGGAAAGAGCTTTCTTT,CASSPRLGTGERAFF
TRBV5-1,TRBJ2-5,NA,16,NA,TGCGCCAGCAGCTTGGGGCGGGGGCCGCTCCAAGAGACCCAGTACTTC,CASSLGRGPLQETQYF